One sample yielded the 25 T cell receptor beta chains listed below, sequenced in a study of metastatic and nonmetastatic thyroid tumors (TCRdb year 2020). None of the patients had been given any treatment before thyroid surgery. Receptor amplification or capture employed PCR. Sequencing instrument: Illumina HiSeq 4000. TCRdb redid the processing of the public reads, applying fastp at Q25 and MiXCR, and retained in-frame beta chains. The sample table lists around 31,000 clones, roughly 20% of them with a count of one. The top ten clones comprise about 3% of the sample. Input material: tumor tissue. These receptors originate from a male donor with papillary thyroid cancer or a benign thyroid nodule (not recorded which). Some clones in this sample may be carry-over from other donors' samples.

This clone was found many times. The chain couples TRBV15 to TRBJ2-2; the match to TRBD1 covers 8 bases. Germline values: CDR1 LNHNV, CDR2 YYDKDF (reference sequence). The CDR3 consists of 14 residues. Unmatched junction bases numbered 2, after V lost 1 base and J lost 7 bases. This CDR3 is CATSRVRGHGELFF. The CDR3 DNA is TGTGCCACCAGCAGAGTCAGGGGGCACGGGGAGCTGTTTTTT.

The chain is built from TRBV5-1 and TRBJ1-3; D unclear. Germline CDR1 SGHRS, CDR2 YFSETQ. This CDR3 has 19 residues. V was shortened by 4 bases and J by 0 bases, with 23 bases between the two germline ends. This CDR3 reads CASSPESPPALLSGNTIYF. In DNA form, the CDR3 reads TGCGCCAGCAGCCCGGAAAGTCCTCCGGCACTACTCTCTGGAAACACCATATATTTT.

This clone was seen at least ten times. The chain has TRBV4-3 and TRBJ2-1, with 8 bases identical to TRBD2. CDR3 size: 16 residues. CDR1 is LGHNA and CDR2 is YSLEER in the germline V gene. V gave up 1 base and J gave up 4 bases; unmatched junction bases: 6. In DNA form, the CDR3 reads TGCGCCAGCAGCCAAGTCCGCGGGGGGAATTACAATGAGCAGTTCTTC. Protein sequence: CASSQVRGGNYNEQFF.

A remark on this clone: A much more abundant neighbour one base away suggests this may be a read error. DNA for the CDR3: TGTGCCAGTAGTCCCCGCACCTCCTTAGCCAAAAACATTCAGTACTTC. This encodes CASSPRTSLAKNIQYF. The chain joins TRBV12-3 or TRBV12-4 to TRBJ2-7; no clear D gene. The end of the DNA fits TRBJ2-4 better, so the J call may be wrong. The CDR3 consists of 16 residues.

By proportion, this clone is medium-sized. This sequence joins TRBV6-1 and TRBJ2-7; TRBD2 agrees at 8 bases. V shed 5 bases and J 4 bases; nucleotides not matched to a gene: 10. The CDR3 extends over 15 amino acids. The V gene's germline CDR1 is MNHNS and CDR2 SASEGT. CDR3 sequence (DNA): TGTGCCAGCAGTCAGACTGGGCGGGAGGCATACGAGCAGTACTTC. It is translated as CASSQTGREAYEQYF.

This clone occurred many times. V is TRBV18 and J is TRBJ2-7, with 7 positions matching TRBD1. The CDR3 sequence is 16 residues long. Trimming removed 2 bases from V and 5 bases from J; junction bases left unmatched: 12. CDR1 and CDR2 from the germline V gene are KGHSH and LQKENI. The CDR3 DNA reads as TGTGCCAGCTCACCAAAACCTTCGACAGGGATCCACGAGCAGTACTTC. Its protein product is CASSPKPSTGIHEQYF.

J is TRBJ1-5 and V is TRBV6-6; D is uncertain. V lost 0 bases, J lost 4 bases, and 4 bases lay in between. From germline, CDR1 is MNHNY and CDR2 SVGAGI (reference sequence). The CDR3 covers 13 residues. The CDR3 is CASSYSVNQPQHF. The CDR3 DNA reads TGTGCCAGCAGTTACTCAGTTAATCAGCCCCAGCATTTT.

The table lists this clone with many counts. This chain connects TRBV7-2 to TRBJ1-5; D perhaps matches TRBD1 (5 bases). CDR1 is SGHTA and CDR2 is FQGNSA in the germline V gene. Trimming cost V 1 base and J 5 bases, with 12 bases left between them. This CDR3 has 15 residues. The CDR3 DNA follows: TGTGCCAGCAGCTTAGGTTTGGGGACGGATCAGCCCCAGCATTTT. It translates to CASSLGLGTDQPQHF.

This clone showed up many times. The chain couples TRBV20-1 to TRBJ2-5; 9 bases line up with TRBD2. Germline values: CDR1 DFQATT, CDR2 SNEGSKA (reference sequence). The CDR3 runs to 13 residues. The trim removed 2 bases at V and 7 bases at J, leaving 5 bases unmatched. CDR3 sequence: CSARPVTSGTQYF. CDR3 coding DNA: TGCAGTGCTAGACCCGTGACTAGCGGGACCCAGTACTTC.

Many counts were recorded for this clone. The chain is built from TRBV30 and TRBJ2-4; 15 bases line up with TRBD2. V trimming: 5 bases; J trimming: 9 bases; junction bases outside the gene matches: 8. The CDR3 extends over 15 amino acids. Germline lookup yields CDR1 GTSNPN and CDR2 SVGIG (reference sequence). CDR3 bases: TGTGCCTGGGATCGGACTAGCGGGAGGGGCGGCATTCAGTACTTC. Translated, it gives CAWDRTSGRGGIQYF. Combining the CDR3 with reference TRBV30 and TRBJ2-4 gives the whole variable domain SQTIHQWPATLVQPVGSPLSLECTVEGTSNPNLYWYRQAAGRGLQLLFYSVGIGQISSEVPQNLSASRPQDRQFILSSKKLLLSDSGFYLCAWDRTSGRGGIQYFGAGTRLSVL.

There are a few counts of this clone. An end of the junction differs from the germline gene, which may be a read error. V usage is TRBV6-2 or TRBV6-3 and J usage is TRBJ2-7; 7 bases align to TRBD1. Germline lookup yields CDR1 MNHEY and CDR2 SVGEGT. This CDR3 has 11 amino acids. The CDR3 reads CASRDSYDQYF. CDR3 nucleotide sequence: TGTGCCAGCCGGGACAGCTACGATCAGTACTTT.

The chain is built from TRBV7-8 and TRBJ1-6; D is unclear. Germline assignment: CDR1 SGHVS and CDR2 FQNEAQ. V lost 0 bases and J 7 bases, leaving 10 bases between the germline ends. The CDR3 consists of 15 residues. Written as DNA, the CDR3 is TGTGCCAGCAGCTTAGCCTTACGGACGAATTCACCCCTCCACTTT. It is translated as CASSLALRTNSPLHF.

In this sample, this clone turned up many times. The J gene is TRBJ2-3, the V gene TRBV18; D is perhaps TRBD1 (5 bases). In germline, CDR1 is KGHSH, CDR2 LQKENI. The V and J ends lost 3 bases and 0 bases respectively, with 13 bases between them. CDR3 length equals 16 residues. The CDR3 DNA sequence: TGTGCCAGCTCACCGACAAGTACAGGAAGCACAGATACGCAGTATTTT. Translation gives CASSPTSTGSTDTQYF.

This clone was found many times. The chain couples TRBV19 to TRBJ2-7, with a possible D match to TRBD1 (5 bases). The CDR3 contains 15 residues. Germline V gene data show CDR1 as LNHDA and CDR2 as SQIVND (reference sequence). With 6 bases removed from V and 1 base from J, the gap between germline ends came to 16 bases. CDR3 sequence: CASSGRQGASYEQYF. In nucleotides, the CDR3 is TGTGCCAGTAGCGGACGGCAGGGCGCGTCCTACGAGCAGTACTTC.

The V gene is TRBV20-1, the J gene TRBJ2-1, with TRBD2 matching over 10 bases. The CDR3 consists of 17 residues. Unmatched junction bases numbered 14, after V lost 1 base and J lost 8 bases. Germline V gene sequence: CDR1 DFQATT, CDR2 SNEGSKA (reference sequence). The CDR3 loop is CSARAPGLAYLLHEQFF. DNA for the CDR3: TGCAGTGCTAGAGCCCCGGGACTAGCGTACCTTTTGCATGAGCAGTTCTTC.

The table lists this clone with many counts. The CDR3 DNA reads TGTGCCAGCAGTGAAGGACCCAGGTTCACTGAAGCTTTCTTT. Amino acids: CASSEGPRFTEAFF. The chain uses TRBV6-1 and TRBJ1-1; D call uncertain. In germline, CDR1 is MNHNS, CDR2 SASEGT. The CDR3 is made up of 14 amino acids. The V gene lost 1 base and the J gene lost 4 bases, with 10 bases spanning the gap.

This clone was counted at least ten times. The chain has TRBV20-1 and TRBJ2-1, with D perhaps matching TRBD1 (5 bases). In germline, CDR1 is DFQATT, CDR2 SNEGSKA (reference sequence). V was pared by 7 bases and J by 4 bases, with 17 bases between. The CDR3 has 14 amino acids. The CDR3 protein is CSVPVLGPYNEQFF. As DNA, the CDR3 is TGCAGTGTGCCCGTATTGGGGCCTTACAATGAGCAGTTCTTC.

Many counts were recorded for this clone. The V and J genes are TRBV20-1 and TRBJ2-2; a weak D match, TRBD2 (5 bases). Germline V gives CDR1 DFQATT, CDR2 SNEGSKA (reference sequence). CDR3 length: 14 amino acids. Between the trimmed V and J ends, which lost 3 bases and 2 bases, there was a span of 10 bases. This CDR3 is CSASPGFNTGELFF. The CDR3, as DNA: TGCAGTGCTAGTCCGGGGTTTAACACCGGGGAGCTGTTTTTT.

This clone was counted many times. CDR3 region: CASSLGTGKHNEQFF. The CDR3, as DNA: TGTGCCAGCAGCTTAGGGACAGGGAAGCACAATGAGCAGTTCTTC. V usage is TRBV7-3 and J usage is TRBJ2-1, with 9 positions matching TRBD1. The CDR3 length is 15 residues. V lost 2 bases and J lost 5; bases outside the gene matches: 4. Germline CDR1 reads SGHTA; CDR2 reads FQGTGA.

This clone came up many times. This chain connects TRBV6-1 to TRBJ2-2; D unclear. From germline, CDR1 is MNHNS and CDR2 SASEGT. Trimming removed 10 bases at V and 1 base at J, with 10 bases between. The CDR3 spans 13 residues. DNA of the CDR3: TGTGCCACAAAAACAAAGAACACCGGGGAGCTGTTTTTT. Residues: CATKTKNTGELFF.

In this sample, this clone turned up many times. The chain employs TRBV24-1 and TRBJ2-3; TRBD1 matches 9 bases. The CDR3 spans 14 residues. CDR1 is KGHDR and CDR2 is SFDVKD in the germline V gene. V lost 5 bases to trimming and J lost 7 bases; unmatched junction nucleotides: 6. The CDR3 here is CATSGAGQGNTQYF. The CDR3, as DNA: TGTGCCACCAGTGGAGCGGGACAGGGAAATACGCAGTATTTT.

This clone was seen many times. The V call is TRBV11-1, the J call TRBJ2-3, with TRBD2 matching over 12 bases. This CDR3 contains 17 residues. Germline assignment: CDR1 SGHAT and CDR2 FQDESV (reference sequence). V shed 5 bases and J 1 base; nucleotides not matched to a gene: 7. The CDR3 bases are TGTGCCAGCAGCCCCCGGACTAGCGGGAAGGGCACAGATACGCAGTATTTT. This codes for CASSPRTSGKGTDTQYF.

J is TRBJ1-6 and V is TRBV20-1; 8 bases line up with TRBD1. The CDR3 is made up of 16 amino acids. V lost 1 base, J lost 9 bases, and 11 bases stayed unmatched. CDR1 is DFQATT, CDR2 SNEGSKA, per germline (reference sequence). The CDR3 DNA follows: TGCAGTGCTAGAGTTGGGCTGAGACAGGGGACTTCACCCCTCCACTTT. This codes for CSARVGLRQGTSPLHF.

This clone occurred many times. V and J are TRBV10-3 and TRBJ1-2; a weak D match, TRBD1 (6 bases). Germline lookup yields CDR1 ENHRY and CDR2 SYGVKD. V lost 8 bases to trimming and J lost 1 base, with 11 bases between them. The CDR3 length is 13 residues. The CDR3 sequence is CAIAGGGNYGYTF. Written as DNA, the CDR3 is TGTGCCATCGCCGGAGGGGGTAACTATGGCTACACCTTC.

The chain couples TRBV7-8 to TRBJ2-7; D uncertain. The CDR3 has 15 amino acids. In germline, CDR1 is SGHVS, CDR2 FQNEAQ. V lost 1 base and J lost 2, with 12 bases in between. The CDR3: CASSLGAGIAYEQYF. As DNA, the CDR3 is TGTGCCAGCAGCTTAGGGGCAGGAATAGCCTACGAGCAGTACTTC.